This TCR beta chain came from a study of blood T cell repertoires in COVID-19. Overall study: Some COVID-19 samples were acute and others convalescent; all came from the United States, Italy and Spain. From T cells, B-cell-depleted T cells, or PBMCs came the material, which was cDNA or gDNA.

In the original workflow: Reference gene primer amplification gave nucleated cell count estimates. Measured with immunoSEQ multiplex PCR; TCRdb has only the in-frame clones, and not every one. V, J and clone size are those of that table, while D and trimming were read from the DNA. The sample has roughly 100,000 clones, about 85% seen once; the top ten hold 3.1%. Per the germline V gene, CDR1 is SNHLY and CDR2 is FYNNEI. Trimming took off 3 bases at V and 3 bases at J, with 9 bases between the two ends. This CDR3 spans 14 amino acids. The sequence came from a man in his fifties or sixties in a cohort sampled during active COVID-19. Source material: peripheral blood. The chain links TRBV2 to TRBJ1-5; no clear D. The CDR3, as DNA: TGTGCCAGCAGTGATCACGGTCTCAATCAGCCCCAGCATTTT. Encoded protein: CASSDHGLNQPQHF.